This T cell receptor (beta chain) derives from a study of shared clonotypes between healthy human individuals. A split of CD4+ cells into CD45RA+ naive and CD45RA-negative memory subsets was performed. Sequencing was performed with immunoSEQ multiplex PCR; in TCRdb, only in-frame clones are kept and a portion is missing. The table has about 2.5 million clones, around 90% seen once. Germline V CDR1 and CDR2: SGHVS, FQNEAQ. The CDR3 is 15 residues long. After removal of 5 bases from V and 5 bases from J, the junction contained 5 bases not matched to a gene. The sequenced sample was naive CD4+ T cells from PBMCs. Subset noted: CD45RA+ positively selected. The genes are TRBV7-8 and TRBJ2-2; 10 positions match TRBD1. This TCR was sampled from a man aged 18 to 30 in good health. Some clones in this sample may be carry-over from other donors' samples. In DNA form, the CDR3 reads TGTGCCAGCAGCCAGACAGGGGGCTATACCGGGGAGCTGTTTTTT. Amino acids: CASSQTGGYTGELFF.